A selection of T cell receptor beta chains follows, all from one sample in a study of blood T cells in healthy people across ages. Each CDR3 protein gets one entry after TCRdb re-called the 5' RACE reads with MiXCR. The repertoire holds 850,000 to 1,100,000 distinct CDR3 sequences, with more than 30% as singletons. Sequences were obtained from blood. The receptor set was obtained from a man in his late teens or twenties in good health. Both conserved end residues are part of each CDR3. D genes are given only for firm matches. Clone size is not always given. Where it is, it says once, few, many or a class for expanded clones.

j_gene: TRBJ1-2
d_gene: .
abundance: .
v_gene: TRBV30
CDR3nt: TGTGCCTGGAGTTGGACAATACCTAACTATGGCTACACCTTC
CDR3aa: CAWSWTIPNYGYTF

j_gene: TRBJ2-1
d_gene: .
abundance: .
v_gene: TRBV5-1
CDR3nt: TGCGCCAGCAGCTACCCAGAACAGGAATACAATGAGCAGTTCTTC
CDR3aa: CASSYPEQEYNEQFF

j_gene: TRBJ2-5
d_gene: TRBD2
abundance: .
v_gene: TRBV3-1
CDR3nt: TGTGCCAGCAGCCCGTGGACTAGCGTCCCCTACCAAGAGACCCAGTACTTC
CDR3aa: CASSPWTSVPYQETQYF

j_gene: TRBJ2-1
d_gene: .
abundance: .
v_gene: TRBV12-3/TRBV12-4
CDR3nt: TGTGCCAGCAGTTTAGTTTCGGAGGGTGGCGAGCAGTTCTTC
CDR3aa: CASSLVSEGGEQFF

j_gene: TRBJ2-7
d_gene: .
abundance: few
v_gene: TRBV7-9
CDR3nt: TGTGCCATCCAATCCGCCGGACAGATATACGAGCAGTACTTC
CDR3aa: CAIQSAGQIYEQYF

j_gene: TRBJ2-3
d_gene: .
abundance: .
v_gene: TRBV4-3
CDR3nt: TGCGCCAGCAGCCAGGGTACGGGGAAGGGCACAGATACGCAGTATTTT
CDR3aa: CASSQGTGKGTDTQYF

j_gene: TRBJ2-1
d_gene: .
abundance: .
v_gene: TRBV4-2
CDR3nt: TGTGCCAGCAGCCCAATAGGGCGGGGAAATAATGAGCAGTTCTTC
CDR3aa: CASSPIGRGNNEQFF

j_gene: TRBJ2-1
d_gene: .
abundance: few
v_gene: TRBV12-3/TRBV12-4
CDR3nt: TGTGCCAGCAGTTTGTACAAATACAATGAGCAGTTCTTC
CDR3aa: CASSLYKYNEQFF

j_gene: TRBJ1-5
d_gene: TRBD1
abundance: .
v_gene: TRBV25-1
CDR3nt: TGTGCCAGCGGACGGACAGGGGCAAATCAGCCCCAGCATTTT
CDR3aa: CASGRTGANQPQHF

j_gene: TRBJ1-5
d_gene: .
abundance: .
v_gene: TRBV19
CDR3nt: TGTGCCAGTAGTCCCTCCTCACGGGGGACCCAGCATTTT
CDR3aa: CASSPSSRGTQHF

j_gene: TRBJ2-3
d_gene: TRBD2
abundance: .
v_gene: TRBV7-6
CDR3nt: TGTGCCAGCACACCGGGACTAGCGGGGGGCACAGATACGCAGTATTTT
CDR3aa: CASTPGLAGGTDTQYF

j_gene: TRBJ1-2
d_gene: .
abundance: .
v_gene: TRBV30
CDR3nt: TGTGCCTGGAGTGTAGAGCGCGGGGGCTATGGCTACACCTTC
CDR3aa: CAWSVERGGYGYTF

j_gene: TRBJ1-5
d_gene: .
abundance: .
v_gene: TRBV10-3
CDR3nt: TGTGCCATCAGTGAAGGGTGGCAGGGCTCCAATCAGCCCCAGCATTTT
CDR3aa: CAISEGWQGSNQPQHF

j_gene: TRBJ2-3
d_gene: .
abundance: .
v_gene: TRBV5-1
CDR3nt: TGCGCCAGCAGCTGGACGGACGGATCCACAGATACGCAGTATTTT
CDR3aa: CASSWTDGSTDTQYF

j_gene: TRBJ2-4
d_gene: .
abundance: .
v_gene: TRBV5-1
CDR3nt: TGCGCCAGCAGCTCTACCGGGGCTGACAATGAGCAGTACTTC
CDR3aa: CASSSTGADNEQYF

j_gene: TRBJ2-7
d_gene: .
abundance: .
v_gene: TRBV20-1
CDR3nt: TGCAGTGCGAGAGCCCGGCCTCCGCCCTACGAGCAGTACTTC
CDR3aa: CSARARPPPYEQYF

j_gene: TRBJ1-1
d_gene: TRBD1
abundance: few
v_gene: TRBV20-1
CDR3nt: TGCAGTGCTCCCGCCTGGACAGGGAACACTGAAGCTTTCTTT
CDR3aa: CSAPAWTGNTEAFF

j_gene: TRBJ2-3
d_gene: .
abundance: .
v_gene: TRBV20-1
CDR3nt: TGCAGTGCTATCCCTAGCACAGATACGCAGTATTTT
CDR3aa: CSAIPSTDTQYF

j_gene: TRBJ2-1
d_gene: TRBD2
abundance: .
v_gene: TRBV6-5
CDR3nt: TGTGCCAGCATGCCTAGCGGGGTAGACTACAATGAGCAGTTCTTC
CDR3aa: CASMPSGVDYNEQFF

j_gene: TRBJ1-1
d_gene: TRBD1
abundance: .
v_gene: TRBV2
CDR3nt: TGTGCCAGCAGTGTGATTGGACAGGGGGCGGGTGAAGCTTTCTTT
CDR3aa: CASSVIGQGAGEAFF

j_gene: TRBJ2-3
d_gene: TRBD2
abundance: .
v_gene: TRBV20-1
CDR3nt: TGCAGTGCTAGAAGCGTTGAGACTAGCGGGGGCGGTACGCAGTATTTT
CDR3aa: CSARSVETSGGGTQYF

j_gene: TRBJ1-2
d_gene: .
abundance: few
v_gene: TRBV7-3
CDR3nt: TGTGCCAGCAGCGTAAGCCCTCCGCCTCGGTCCTATGGCTACACCTTC
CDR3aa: CASSVSPPPRSYGYTF

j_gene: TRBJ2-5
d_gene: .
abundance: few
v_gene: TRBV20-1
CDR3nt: TGCAGTGCTAGAGATCAGAGGGGAAAGACCCAGTACTTC
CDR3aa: CSARDQRGKTQYF

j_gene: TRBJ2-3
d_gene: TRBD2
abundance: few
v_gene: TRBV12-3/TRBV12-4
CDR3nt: TGTGCCAGCAGTCGCGGGGGACCCAGCACAGATACGCAGTATTTT
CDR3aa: CASSRGGPSTDTQYF

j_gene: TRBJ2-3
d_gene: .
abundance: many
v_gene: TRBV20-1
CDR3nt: TGCAGTGCTAGAGATCCCGCGACAGATACGCAGTATTTT
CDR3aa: CSARDPATDTQYF

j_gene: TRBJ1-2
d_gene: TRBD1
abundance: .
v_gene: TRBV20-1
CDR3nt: TGCAGTGCTAACCTGAGGACAGGTTCCTATGGCTACACCTTC
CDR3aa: CSANLRTGSYGYTF